This T cell receptor beta chain was recovered during a study of Ad26.COV2.S vaccination and SARS-CoV-2 variants. Study in general: Intramuscular Ad26.COV2.S at 5x10^10 or 1x10^11 viral particles.

From germline, CDR1 is MNHEY and CDR2 SVGEGT. The CDR3 has 12 amino acids. Trimming shortened V by 5 bases and J by 2 bases, and 7 bases separated the two germline ends. Treatment in this sample: around 19 received Ad26.COV2.S at low or high dose, single or two shots; five or six received placebo; per-sample allocation not given. Day 63 after the first injection of vaccine or placebo was the sampling time. This clone occurred once. Produced via immunoSEQ multiplex PCR; TCRdb's table is partial and in-frame only. This table has some 640,000 clones, approximately 88% appearing once. The chain is built from TRBV6-2 or TRBV6-3 and TRBJ2-7; D is ambiguous. The material was peripheral blood, obtained in a trial of Ad26.COV2.S vaccine versus placebo. The sequence was obtained from a person between 18 and 65 years old who received the Ad26.COV2.S COVID-19 vaccine or a placebo. In DNA, the CDR3 is TGTGCCAGCAGTCGTGACACCTACGAGCAGTACTTC. Residues: CASSRDTYEQYF.